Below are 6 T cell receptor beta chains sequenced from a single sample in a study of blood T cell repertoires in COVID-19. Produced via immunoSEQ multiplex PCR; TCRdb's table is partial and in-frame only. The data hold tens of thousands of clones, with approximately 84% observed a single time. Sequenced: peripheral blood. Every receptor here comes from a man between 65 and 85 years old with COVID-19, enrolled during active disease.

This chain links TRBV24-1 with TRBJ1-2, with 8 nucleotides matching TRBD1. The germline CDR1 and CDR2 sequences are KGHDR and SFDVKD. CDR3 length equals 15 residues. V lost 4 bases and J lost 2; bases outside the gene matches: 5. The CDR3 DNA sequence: TGTGCCACCAGTGACCAAAGGACAGGGAACTATGGCTACACCTTC. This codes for CATSDQRTGNYGYTF.

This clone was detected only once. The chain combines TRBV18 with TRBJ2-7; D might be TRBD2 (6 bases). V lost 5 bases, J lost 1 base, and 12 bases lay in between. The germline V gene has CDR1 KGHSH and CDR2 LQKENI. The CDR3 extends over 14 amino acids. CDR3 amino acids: CASSTSGTSYEQYF. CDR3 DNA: TGTGCCAGCTCAACTTCAGGGACTTCCTACGAGCAGTACTTC.

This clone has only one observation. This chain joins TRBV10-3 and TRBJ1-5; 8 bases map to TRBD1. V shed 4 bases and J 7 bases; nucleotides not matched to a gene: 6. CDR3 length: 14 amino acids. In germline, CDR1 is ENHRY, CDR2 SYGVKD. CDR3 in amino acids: CAISASGGWQPQHF. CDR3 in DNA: TGTGCCATCAGTGCATCAGGGGGCTGGCAGCCCCAGCATTTT.

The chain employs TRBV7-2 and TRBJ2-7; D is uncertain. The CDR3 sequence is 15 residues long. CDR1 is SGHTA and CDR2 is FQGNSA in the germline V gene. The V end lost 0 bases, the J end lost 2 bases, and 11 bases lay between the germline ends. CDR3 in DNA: TGTGCCAGCAGCTTAGCTGGTACGGTTACCTACGAGCAGTACTTC. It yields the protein CASSLAGTVTYEQYF.

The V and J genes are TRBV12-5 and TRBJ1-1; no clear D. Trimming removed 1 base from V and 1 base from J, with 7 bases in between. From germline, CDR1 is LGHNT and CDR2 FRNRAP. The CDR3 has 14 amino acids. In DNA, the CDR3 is TGTGCTAGTGGTTTGGGACTTAAGAACACTGAAGCTTTCTTT. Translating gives CASGLGLKNTEAFF. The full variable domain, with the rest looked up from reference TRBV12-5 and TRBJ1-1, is DARVTQTPRHKVTEMGQEVTMRCQPILGHNTVFWYRQTMMQGLELLAYFRNRAPLDDSGMPKDRFSAEMPDATLATLKIQPSEPRDSAVYFCASGLGLKNTEAFFGQGTRLTVV.

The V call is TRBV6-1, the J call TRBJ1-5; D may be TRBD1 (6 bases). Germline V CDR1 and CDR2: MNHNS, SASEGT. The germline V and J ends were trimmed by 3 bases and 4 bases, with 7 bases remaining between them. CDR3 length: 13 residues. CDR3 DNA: TGTGCCAGCAGTGAGGGACAAAATCAGCCCCAGCATTTT. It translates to CASSEGQNQPQHF.